This TCR beta chain was documented in a study of blood T cell repertoires in COVID-19. Study background: Samples came from the United States, Italy and Spain, spanning acute and convalescent COVID-19. PBMCs, B-cell-depleted T cells, or T cells were the source of the cDNA or gDNA that made up the material.

Libraries were prepared by immunoSEQ multiplex PCR; TCRdb keeps only in-frame clonotypes and omits some of them. Of approximately 500,000 clones in the sample, about 88% were seen once. The CDR3 runs to 15 residues. Germline-derived CDR1 and CDR2 are SGHRS and YFSETQ. V was clipped by 0 bases and J by 0 bases; unmatched bases: 1. Seattle's cohort entered during active infection and was followed longitudinally. Specimen: peripheral blood. The clonotype originates from a man aged 18 to 30 with COVID-19, enrolled during active disease. The chain is built from TRBV5-1 and TRBJ2-7; 9 nucleotides match TRBD1. CDR3 bases: TGCGCCAGCAGCTTGGCGGGACAGGGCTCCTACGAGCAGTACTTC. It encodes CASSLAGQGSYEQYF.